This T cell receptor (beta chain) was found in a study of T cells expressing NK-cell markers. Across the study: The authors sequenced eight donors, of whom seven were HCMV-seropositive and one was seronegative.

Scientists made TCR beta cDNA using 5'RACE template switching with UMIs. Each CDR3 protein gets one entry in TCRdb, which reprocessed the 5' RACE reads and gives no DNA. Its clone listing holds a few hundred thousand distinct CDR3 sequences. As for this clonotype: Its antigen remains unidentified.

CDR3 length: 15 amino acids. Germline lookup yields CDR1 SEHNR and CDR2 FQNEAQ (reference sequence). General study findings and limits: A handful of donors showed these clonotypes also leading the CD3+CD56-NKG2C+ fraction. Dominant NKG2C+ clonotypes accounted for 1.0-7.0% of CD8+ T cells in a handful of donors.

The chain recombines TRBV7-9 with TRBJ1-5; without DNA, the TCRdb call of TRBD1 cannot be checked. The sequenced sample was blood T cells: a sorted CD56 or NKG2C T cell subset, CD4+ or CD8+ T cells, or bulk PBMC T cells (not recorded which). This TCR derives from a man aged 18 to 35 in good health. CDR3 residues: CASSLGPGSNQPQHF.